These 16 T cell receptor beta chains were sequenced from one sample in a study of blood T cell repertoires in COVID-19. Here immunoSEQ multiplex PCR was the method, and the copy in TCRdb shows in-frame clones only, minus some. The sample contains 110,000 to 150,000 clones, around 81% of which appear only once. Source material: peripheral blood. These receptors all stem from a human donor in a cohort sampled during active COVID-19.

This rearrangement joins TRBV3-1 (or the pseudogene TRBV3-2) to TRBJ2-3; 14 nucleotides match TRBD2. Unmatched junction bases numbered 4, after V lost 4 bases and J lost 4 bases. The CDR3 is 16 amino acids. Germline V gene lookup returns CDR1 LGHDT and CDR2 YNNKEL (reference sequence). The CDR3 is CASSLLGLAGADTQYF. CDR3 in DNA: TGTGCCAGCAGCCTCCTGGGACTAGCGGGAGCAGATACGCAGTATTTT.

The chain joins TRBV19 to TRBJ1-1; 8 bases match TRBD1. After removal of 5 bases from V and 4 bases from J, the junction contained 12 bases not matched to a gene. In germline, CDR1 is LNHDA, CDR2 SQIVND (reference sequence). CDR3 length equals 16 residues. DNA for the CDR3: TGTGCCAGTAGTCCTCTCAGGGGGCGCTCTTCCACTGAAGCTTTCTTT. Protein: CASSPLRGRSSTEAFF.

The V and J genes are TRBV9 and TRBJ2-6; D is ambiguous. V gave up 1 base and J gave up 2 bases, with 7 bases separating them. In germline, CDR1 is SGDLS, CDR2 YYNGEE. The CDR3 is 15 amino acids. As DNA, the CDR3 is TGTGCCAGCAGCGTATCTTCGGCTGGGGCCAACGTCCTGACTTTC. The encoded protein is CASSVSSAGANVLTF.

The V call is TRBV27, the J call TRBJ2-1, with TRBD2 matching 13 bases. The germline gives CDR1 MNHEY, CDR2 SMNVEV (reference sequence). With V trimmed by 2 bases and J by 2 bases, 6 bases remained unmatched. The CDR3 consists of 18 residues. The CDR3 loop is CASSLRGLAGVAYNEQFF. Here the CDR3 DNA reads TGTGCCAGCAGTTTAAGAGGACTAGCGGGAGTAGCCTACAATGAGCAGTTCTTC.

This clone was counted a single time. In DNA, the CDR3 is TGTGCCAGCAGCGGAACGGGACTAACAAGCTCCTACGAGCAGTACTTC. This codes for CASSGTGLTSSYEQYF. J is TRBJ2-7 and V is TRBV5-5, with TRBD2 matching over 7 bases. Looked up from germline, CDR1 is SGHKS and CDR2 is YYEKEE (reference sequence). This CDR3 spans 16 amino acids. Unmatched junction bases numbered 10, after V lost 4 bases and J lost 0 bases.

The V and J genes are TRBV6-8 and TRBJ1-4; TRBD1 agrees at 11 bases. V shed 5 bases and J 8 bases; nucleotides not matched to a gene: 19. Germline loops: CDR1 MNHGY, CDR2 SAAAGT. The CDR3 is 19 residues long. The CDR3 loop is CASSPRSRGSGTGGEKLFF. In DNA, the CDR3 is TGTGCCAGCAGTCCAAGATCTCGGGGATCCGGGACAGGGGGGGAAAAACTGTTTTTT.

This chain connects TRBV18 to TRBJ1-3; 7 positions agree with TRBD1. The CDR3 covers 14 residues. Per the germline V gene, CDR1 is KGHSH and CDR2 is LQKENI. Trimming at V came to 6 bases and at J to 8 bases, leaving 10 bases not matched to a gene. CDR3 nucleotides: TGTGCCAGCTCGCGCGCAGGGGGTTCGGACACCATATATTTT. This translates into CASSRAGGSDTIYF.

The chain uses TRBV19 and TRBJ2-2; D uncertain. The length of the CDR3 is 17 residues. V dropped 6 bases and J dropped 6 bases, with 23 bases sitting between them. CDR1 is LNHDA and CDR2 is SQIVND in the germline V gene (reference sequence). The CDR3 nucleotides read TGTGCCAGTAGCCATGCCCCGCCACATAGCCGTTCCGGGGAGCTGTTTTTT. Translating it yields CASSHAPPHSRSGELFF.

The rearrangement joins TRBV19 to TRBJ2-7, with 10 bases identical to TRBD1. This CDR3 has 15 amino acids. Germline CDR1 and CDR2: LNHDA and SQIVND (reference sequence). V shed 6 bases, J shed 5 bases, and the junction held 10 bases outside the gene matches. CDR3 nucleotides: TGTGCCAGTAGCCCCCGAAGGGGACAGGGGAACGAGCAGTACTTC. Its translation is CASSPRRGQGNEQYF.

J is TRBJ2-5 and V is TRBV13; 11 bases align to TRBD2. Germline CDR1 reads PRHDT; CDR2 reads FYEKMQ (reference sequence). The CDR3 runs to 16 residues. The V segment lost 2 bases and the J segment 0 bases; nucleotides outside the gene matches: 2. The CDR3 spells CASSLLAGGDQETQYF. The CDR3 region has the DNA TGTGCCAGCAGCTTATTAGCGGGAGGGGACCAAGAGACCCAGTACTTC.

CDR3 protein: CASTARTSGPNEQFF. CDR3 DNA sequence: TGTGCCAGTACCGCCCGGACTAGCGGTCCCAATGAGCAGTTCTTC. This sequence joins TRBV19 and TRBJ2-1, with 10 bases matching TRBD2. Germline CDR1 LNHDA, CDR2 SQIVND (reference sequence). This CDR3 has 15 amino acids. Trimming took 7 bases from V and 6 from J; bases not matched to a gene: 9.

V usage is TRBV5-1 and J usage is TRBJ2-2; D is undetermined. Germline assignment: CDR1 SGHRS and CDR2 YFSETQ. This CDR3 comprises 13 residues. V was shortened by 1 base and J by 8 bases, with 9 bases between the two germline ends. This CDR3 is CASSLIESGELFF. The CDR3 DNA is TGCGCCAGCAGCTTGATTGAGTCTGGGGAGCTGTTTTTT.

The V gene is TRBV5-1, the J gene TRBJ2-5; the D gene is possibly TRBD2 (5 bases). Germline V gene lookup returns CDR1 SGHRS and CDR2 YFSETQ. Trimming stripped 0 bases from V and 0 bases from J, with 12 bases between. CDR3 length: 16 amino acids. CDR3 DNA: TGCGCCAGCAGCTTGGTGTACGGGGAATACCAAGAGACCCAGTACTTC. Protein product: CASSLVYGEYQETQYF.

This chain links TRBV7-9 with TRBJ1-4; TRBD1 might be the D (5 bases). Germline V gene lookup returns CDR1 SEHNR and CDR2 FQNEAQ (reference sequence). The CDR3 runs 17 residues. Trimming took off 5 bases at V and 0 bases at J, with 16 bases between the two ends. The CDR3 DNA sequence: TGTGCCAGCAGCCCGCTCGGAGGGGCATCAACTAATGAAAAACTGTTTTTT. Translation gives CASSPLGGASTNEKLFF.

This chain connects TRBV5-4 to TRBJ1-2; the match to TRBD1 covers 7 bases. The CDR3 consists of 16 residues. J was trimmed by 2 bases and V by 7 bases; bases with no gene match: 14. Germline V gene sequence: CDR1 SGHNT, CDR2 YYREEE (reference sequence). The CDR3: CASQAGTVGLNYGYTF. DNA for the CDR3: TGTGCCAGCCAGGCCGGGACAGTCGGTTTAAACTATGGCTACACCTTC.

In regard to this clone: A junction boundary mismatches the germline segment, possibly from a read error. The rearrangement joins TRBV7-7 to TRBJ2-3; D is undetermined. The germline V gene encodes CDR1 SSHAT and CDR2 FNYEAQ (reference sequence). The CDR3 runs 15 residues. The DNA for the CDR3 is TGTGCTAGCAGCTTAGGATCCGGTCTACTGGATACGCAGTATTTT. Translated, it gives CASSLGSGLLDTQYF.